This TCR beta chain was captured in a study of blood T cells in healthy people across ages. It was with a sample-barcoded 5' primer and a J-beta primer mix that a second PCR of about 6 to 11 cycles was run. TCRdb recomputed calls from the 5' RACE reads with MiXCR, one row per CDR3 protein. Found here are 780,000 or so distinct CDR3 sequences, about 53% of them singletons; the top ten hold roughly two fifths. Material for sequencing was blood. This TCR was sampled from a man at least 80 years old in good health.

The CDR3 here is CASSLRTISSYNEQFF. CDR3 nucleotide sequence: TGTGCCAGCAGCCTCCGGACCATTAGCTCCTACAATGAGCAGTTCTTC. V usage is TRBV3-1 and J usage is TRBJ2-1; D is ambiguous. Per the germline V gene, CDR1 is LGHDT and CDR2 is YNNKEL (reference sequence). V lost 4 bases and J 0 bases, leaving 13 bases between the germline ends. CDR3 length: 16 amino acids.